This T cell receptor (beta chain) is drawn from a study of naive and memory T cell subsets. Study findings and constraints: Naive and memory repertoire findings lacked a ground truth for validation.

Both TRBC1 and TRBC2 were covered by a beta constant-region primer of two equimolar oligonucleotides. The ligated cDNA underwent four PCR rounds using SP2 and nested alpha and beta constant-region primers. TCRdb used MiXCR to reprocess the UMI-ligation and nested PCR reads, holding one entry per CDR3 protein. The sample lists 120,000 to 150,000 distinct CDR3 sequences; approximately 15% were seen once. This clonotype was found a few times. Its antigen is not identified. The sequenced material came from naive CD4+ T cells from blood. The sequence was collected from a human donor in good health.

This CDR3 is CSATTSGRAGYEQYF. In nucleotides, the CDR3 is TGCAGTGCTACGACTAGCGGGAGGGCCGGGTACGAGCAGTACTTC. The rearrangement uses TRBV20-1 and TRBJ2-7, with TRBD2 matching 14 bases. The V gene end was trimmed by 4 bases and the J gene end by 4 bases; junction bases not matched to a gene: 6. This CDR3 comprises 15 residues. Germline V gene lookup returns CDR1 DFQATT and CDR2 SNEGSKA (reference sequence).